This T cell receptor (beta chain) was sequenced during a study of blood T cell repertoires in COVID-19. Background on the study: Collection of acute and convalescent COVID-19 samples took place in the United States, Italy and Spain. PBMCs, B-cell-depleted T cells, or T cells provided the cDNA or gDNA that made up the material.

Per germline, CDR1 MGHDK and CDR2 SYGVNS. The CDR3 length is 14 residues. V shed 3 bases and J shed 3 bases, with 11 bases lying between them. Original processing methods: The assay estimated nucleated cells by amplifying reference gene primers. Generated by immunoSEQ multiplex PCR, the TCRdb table keeps only in-frame clones and is missing some. Clone size and the V and J calls come from that table; the DNA yielded D and trimming. The table lists around 70,000 clones, under 85% of them singletons, with approximately 10% in the top ten. The sequence derives from a woman between 50 and 59 years old with acute or convalescent COVID-19. The rearrangement links TRBV25-1 to TRBJ1-1; a weak D match, TRBD1 (6 bases). Sequences were obtained from peripheral blood. CDR3 DNA sequence: TGTGCCAGCAGTGAGCAGGGGCGCGACACTGAAGCTTTCTTT. Protein sequence: CASSEQGRDTEAFF.